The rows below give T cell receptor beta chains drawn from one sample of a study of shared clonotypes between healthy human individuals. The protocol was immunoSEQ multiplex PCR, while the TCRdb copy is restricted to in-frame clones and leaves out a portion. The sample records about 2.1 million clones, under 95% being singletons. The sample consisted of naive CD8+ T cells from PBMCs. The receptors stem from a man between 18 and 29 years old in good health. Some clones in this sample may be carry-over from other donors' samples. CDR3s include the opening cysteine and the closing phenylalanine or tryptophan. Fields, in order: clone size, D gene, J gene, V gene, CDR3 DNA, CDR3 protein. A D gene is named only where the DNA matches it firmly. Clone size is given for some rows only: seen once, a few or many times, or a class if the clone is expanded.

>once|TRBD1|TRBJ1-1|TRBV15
TGTGCCACCAGGAGACAGGGAGTGTCCCTTGAAGCTTTCTTT
CATRRQGVSLEAFF
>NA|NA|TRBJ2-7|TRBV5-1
TGCGCCAGCAGCTTGCGCAGCTCCTACGAGCAGTACTTC
CASSLRSSYEQYF
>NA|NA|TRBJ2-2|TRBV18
TGTGCCAGCTCACTGAAGATGACCGGGGAGCTGTTTTTT
CASSLKMTGELFF
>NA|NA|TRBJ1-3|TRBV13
TGTGCCAGCAGCCCCGAGGGGAGCTCTGGAAACACCATATATTTT
CASSPEGSSGNTIYF
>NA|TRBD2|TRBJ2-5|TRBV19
TGTGCCAGTAGTTCACGACTAGCGAACACAGAGACCCAGTACTTC
CASSSRLANTETQYF
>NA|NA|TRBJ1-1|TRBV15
TGTGCCACCAGCATCCACAGGGAAATGAACACTGAAGCTTTCTTT
CATSIHREMNTEAFF
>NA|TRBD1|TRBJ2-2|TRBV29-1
TGCAGCGTTACATACTTAGGACAGGGAAACACCGGGGAGCTGTTTTTT
CSVTYLGQGNTGELFF
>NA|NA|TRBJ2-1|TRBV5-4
TGTGCCAGCAGCCCCTCCCGCGACAAGACCCGGATCGGTGAGCAGTTCTTC
CASSPSRDKTRIGEQFF
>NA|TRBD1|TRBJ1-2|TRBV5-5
TGTGCCAGCAGCTCCGATATGACAGGGTACTATGGCTACACCTTC
CASSSDMTGYYGYTF
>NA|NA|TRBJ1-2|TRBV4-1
TGCGCCAGCAGCCAAGAAGTAGGGCTCCGACACTATGGCTACACCTTC
CASSQEVGLRHYGYTF
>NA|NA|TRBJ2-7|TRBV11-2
TGTGCCAGCGAGTCCCCCGGACGGGAGCAGTACTTC
CASESPGREQYF